This entry describes one T cell receptor (beta chain). The source of the sample is a study of blood T cell repertoires in COVID-19. Background on the study: PBMCs, B-cell-depleted T cells, or T cells provided the cDNA or gDNA that made up the material.

In the original workflow: From reference gene primer amplification, estimates of nucleated cell counts were derived. The repertoire was sequenced with immunoSEQ multiplex PCR; TCRdb's copy has only in-frame clones and lacks some. Clonal size and the V and J genes are those of that table, whereas D and trimming came from the DNA. The sample yields under 250,000 clones, around 84% seen once. The CDR3 runs to 15 residues. V shed 2 bases and J 12 bases; nucleotides not matched to a gene: 10. CDR1 and CDR2 from the germline V gene are MDHEN and SYDVKM. Sequencing used peripheral blood. This TCR came from a man aged 50-60 years who had recovered from COVID-19. V and J are TRBV28 and TRBJ1-2, with 12 bases lining up with TRBD1. CDR3 nucleotides: TGTGCCAGCAGTTTAAGGGACAGGGGGCGGGGACTCGACACCTTC. Translation gives CASSLRDRGRGLDTF.